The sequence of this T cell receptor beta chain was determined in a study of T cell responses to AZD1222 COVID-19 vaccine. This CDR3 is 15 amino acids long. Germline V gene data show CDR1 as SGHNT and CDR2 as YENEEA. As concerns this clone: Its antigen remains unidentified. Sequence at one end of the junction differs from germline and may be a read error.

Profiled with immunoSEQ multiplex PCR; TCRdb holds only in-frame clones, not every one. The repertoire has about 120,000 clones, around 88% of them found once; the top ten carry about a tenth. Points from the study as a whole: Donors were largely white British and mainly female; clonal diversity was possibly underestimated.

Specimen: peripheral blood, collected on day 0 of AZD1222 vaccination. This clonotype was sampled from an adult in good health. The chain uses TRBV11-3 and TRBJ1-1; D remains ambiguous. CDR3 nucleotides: TGTGCCAGCAGCCTAGACGGGAATGCGAACACTGAAGCTTTCTTT. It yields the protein CASSLDGNANTEAFF.